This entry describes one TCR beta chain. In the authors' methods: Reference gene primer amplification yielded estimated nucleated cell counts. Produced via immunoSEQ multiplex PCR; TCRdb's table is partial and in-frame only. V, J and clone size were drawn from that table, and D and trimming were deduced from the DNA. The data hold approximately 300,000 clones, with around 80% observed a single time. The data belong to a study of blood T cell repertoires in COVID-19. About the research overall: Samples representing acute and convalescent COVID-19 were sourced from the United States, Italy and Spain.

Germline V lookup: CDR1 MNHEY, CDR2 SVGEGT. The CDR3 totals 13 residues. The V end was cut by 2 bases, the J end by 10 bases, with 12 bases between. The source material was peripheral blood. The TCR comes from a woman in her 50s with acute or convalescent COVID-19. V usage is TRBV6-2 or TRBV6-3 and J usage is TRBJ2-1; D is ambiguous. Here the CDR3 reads CASSYVSTREQFF. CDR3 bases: TGTGCCAGCAGTTACGTCTCGACCAGGGAGCAGTTCTTC.